Listed here are 9 T cell receptor beta chains from one sample, sequenced in a study of vaccination effects on CD4 cells after COVID-19. The assay was immunoSEQ multiplex PCR, and TCRdb's table has in-frame clones only and misses some. Here the sample spans about 54,000 clones, approximately 70% being singletons. Sequencing was preceded by expansion of antigen-specific CD4+ T cells with viral peptide pools in the ViraFEST assay. Culturing for 10 to 11 days preceded CD4+ T cell isolation. The study found no prior SARS-CoV-2 infection in the vaccine recipients, who tested negative for nucleocapsid antibodies. What these receptors recognize is not known. The sample here was CD4+ T cells from PBMCs cultured with SARS-CoV-2 spike peptides, taken before COVID-19 vaccination. Every receptor here comes from a human donor who received a COVID-19 vaccine.

The V and J genes are TRBV7-9 and TRBJ1-1; D not certain. The V end was cut by 4 bases, the J end by 0 bases, with 9 bases between. Looked up from germline, CDR1 is SEHNR and CDR2 is FQNEAQ (reference sequence). The CDR3 spans 14 residues. The CDR3 loop reads CASSSAPVNTEAFF. For the CDR3, the DNA is TGTGCCAGCAGCTCCGCTCCGGTGAACACTGAAGCTTTCTTT.

The V gene is TRBV12-5, the J gene TRBJ2-6, with a weak D call TRBD1 (6 bases). V lost 0 bases to trimming and J lost 0 bases, with 15 bases between them. CDR1 is LGHNT and CDR2 is FRNRAP in the germline V gene. The CDR3 runs 19 residues. The CDR3 sequence is CASGLVLGQISSGANVLTF. The CDR3 DNA reads TGTGCTAGTGGTTTGGTCCTTGGACAGATAAGCTCTGGGGCCAACGTCCTGACTTTC. Full variable domain (outside the CDR3, taken from reference TRBV12-5 and TRBJ2-6): DARVTQTPRHKVTEMGQEVTMRCQPILGHNTVFWYRQTMMQGLELLAYFRNRAPLDDSGMPKDRFSAEMPDATLATLKIQPSEPRDSAVYFCASGLVLGQISSGANVLTFGAGSRLTVL.

The chain employs TRBV7-2 and TRBJ2-5, with 8 bases aligning to TRBD2. Trimming at V came to 1 base and at J to 1 base, leaving 2 bases not matched to a gene. Germline assignment: CDR1 SGHTA and CDR2 FQGNSA. CDR3 size: 15 residues. CDR3 sequence reads: CASSLERGGQETQYF. In nucleotides, the CDR3 is TGTGCCAGCAGCTTAGAACGGGGGGGCCAAGAGACCCAGTACTTC.

The chain joins TRBV30 to TRBJ1-4, with 7 bases identical to TRBD1. V lost 8 bases, J lost 10 bases, and 13 bases stayed unmatched. The CDR3 runs 13 residues. CDR1 GTSNPN and CDR2 SVGIG come from the germline V gene (reference sequence). CDR3 amino acids: CAGTGTDKGKLFF. CDR3 nucleotide sequence: TGTGCCGGAACCGGGACAGACAAGGGAAAACTGTTTTTT.

A few counts support this clone. In the same sample, other DNA sequences code for this CDR3. The gene calls are TRBV7-2 and TRBJ1-5; no clear D gene. The CDR3 covers 12 residues. The germline gives CDR1 SGHTA, CDR2 FQGNSA. V lost 1 base and J 9 bases, leaving 7 bases between the germline ends. CDR3 nucleotide sequence: TGTGCCAGCAGCTTAGGATTGGGGCCCCAGCATTTT. This gives the protein CASSLGLGPQHF.

This chain connects TRBV5-1 to TRBJ2-3, with 14 bases that match TRBD2. The J segment lost 2 bases and the V segment lost 3 bases, leaving 8 bases of the junction unmatched. Germline V gene data show CDR1 as SGHRS and CDR2 as YFSETQ. CDR3 size: 18 residues. The CDR3 coding sequence is TGCGCCAGCAGCTCAGGACTAGCGGGGGGCGGGGACACAGATACGCAGTATTTT. It codes for CASSSGLAGGGDTDTQYF.

The V call is TRBV9, the J call TRBJ2-6, with D uncertain. The germline gives CDR1 SGDLS, CDR2 YYNGEE. Trimming left V 0 bases short and J 4 bases short, with 8 bases between. The CDR3 extends over 15 amino acids. The CDR3 reads CASSVDVSGANVLTF. In DNA, the CDR3 is TGTGCCAGCAGCGTAGATGTGTCGGGGGCCAACGTCCTGACTTTC. The whole variable domain, filled in from reference TRBV9 and TRBJ2-6, reads DSGVTQTPKHLITATGQRVTLRCSPRSGDLSVYWYQQSLDQGLQFLIQYYNGEERAKGNILERFSAQQFPDLHSELNLSSLELGDSALYFCASSVDVSGANVLTFGAGSRLTVL.

The V gene is TRBV30, the J gene TRBJ2-1, with unresolved D. Trimming pared 0 bases from V and 3 bases from J, leaving 15 bases between. The germline CDR1 and CDR2 sequences are GTSNPN and SVGIG (reference sequence). The CDR3 is 16 amino acids. CDR3: CAWSVKTSISYNEQFF. The CDR3 bases are TGTGCCTGGAGTGTAAAAACATCCATAAGCTACAATGAGCAGTTCTTC.

This clone has only one observation. The rearrangement uses TRBV6-5 and TRBJ2-7; 9 bases agree with TRBD1. The trim removed 1 base at V and 5 bases at J, leaving 0 bases unmatched. Germline assignment: CDR1 MNHEY and CDR2 SVGAGI. CDR3 size: 13 residues. The CDR3 DNA reads TGTGCCAGCAGTTACTGGGACAGGGACGAGCAGTACTTC. This encodes CASSYWDRDEQYF.